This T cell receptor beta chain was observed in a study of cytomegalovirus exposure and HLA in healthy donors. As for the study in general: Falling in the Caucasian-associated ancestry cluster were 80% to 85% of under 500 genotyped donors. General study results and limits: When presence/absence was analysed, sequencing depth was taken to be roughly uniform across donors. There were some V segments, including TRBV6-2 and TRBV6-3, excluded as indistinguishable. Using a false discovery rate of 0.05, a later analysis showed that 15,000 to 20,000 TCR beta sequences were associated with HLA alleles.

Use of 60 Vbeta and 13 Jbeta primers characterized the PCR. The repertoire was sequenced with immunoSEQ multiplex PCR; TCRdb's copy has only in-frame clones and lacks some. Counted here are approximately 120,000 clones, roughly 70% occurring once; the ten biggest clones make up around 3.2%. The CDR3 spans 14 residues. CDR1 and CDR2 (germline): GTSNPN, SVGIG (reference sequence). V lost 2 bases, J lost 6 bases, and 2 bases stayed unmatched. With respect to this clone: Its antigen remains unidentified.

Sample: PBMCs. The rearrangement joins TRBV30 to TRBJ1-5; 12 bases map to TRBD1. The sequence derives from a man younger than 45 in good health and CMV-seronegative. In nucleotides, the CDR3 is TGTGCCTGGAGTAGGGGACAGGGGGCTCAGCCCCAGCATTTT. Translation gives CAWSRGQGAQPQHF. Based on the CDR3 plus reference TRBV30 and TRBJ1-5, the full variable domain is SQTIHQWPATLVQPVGSPLSLECTVEGTSNPNLYWYRQAAGRGLQLLFYSVGIGQISSEVPQNLSASRPQDRQFILSSKKLLLSDSGFYLCAWSRGQGAQPQHFGDGTRLSIL.